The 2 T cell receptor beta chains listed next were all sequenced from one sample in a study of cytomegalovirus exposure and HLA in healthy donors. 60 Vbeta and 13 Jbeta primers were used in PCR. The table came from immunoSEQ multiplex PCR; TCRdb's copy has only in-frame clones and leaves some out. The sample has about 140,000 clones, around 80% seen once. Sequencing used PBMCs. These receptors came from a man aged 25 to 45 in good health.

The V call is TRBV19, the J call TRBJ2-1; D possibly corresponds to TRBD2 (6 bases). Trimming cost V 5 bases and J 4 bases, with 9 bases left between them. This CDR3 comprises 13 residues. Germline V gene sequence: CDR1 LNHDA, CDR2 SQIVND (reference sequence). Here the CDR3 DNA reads TGTGCCAGTAGTCCGGGACTGTACAATGAGCAGTTCTTC. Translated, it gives CASSPGLYNEQFF.

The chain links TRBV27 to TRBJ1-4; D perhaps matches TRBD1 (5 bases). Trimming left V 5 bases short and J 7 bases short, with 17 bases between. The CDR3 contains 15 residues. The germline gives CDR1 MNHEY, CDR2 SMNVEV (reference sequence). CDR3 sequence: CASSPQRGAGEKLFF. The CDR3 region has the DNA TGTGCCAGCAGTCCCCAAAGGGGCGCCGGTGAAAAACTGTTTTTT.